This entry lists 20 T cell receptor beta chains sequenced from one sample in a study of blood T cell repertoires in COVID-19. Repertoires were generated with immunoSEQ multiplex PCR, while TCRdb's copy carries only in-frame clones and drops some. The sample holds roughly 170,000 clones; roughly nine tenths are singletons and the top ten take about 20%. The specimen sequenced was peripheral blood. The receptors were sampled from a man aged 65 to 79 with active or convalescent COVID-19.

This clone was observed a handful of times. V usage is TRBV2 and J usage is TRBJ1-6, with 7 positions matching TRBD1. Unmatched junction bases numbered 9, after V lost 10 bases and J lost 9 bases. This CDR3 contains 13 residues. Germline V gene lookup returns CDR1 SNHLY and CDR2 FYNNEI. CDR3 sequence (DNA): TGTGCCACCAAGGGACAGTTATTTTCACCCCTCCACTTT. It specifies CATKGQLFSPLHF.

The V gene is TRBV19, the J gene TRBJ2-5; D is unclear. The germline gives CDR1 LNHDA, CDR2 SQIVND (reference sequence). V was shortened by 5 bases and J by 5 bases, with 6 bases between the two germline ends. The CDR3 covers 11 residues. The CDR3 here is CASSFRETQYF. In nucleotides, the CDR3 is TGTGCCAGTAGTTTCCGGGAGACCCAGTACTTC.

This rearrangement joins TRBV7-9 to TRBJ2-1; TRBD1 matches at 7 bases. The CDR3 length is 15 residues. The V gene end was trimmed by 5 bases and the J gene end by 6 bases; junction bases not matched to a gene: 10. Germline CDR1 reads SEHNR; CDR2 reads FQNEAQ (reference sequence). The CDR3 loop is CASSRGQATINEQFF. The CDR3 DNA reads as TGTGCCAGCAGCCGAGGACAGGCGACCATCAATGAGCAGTTCTTC. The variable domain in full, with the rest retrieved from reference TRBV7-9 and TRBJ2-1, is DTGVSQNPRHKITKRGQNVTFRCDPISEHNRLYWYRQTLGQGPEFLTYFQNEAQLEKSRLLSDRFSAERPKGSFSTLEIQRTEQGDSAMYLCASSRGQATINEQFFGPGTRLTVL.

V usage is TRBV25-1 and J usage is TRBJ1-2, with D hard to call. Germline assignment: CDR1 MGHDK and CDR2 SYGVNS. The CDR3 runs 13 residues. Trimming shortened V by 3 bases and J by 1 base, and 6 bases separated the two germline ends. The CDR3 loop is CASSDHYNYGYTF. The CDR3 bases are TGTGCCAGCAGTGACCACTATAACTATGGCTACACCTTC.

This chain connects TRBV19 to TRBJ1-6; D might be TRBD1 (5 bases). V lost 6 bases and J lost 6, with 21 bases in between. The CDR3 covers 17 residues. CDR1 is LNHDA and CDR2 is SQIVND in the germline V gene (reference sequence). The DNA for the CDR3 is TGTGCCAGTAGACCCCCCGGCCGGGACTGGGGTAATTCACCCCTCCACTTT. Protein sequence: CASRPPGRDWGNSPLHF.

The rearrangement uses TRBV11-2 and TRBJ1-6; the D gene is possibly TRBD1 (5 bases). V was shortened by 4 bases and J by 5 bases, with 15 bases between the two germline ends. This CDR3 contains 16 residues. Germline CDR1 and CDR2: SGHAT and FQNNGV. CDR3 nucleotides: TGTGCCAGCAGCTCCCGGCCCCACAGGAATAATTCACCCCTCCACTTT. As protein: CASSSRPHRNNSPLHF.

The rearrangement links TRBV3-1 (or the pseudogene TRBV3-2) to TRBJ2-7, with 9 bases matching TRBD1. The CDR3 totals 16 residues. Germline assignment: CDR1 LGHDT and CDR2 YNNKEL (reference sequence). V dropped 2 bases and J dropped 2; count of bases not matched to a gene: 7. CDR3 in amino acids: CASSQLGQGYAYEQYF. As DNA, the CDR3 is TGTGCCAGCAGCCAACTGGGACAGGGCTACGCCTACGAGCAGTACTTC.

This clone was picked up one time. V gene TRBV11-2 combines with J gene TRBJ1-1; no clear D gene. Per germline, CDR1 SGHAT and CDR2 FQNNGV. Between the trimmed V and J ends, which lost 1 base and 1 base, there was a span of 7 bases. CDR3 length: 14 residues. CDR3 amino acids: CASSLARGNTEAFF. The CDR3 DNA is TGTGCCAGCAGCTTAGCACGGGGGAACACTGAAGCTTTCTTT.

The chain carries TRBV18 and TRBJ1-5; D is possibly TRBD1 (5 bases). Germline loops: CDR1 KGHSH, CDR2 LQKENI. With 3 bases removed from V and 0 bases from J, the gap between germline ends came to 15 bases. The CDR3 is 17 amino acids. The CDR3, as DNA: TGTGCCAGCTCACCCGCCAAGGGGATTAATAGCAATCAGCCCCAGCATTTT. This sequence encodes CASSPAKGINSNQPQHF.

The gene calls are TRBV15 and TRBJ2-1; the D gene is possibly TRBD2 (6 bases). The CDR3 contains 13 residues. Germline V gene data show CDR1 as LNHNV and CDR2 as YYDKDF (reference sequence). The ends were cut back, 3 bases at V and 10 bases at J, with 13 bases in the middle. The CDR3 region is CATSRGLSGEQFF. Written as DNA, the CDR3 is TGTGCCACCAGCAGGGGACTTAGCGGCGAGCAGTTCTTC.

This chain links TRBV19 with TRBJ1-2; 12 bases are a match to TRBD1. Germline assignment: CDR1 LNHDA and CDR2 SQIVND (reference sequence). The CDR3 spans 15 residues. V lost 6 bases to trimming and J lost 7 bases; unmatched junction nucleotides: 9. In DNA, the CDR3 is TGTGCCAGTAGACAACGGGACAGGGGGCAGGGTGGCTACACCTTC. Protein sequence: CASRQRDRGQGGYTF. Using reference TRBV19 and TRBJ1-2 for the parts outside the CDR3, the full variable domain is DGGITQSPKYLFRKEGQNVTLSCEQNLNHDAMYWYRQDPGQGLRLIYYSQIVNDFQKGDIAEGYSVSREKKESFPLTVTSAQKNPTAFYLCASRQRDRGQGGYTFGSGTRLTVV.

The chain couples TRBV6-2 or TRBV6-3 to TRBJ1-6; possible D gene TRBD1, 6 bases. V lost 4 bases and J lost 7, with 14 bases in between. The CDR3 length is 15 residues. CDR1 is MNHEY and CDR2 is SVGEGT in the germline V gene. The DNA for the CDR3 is TGTGCCAGCAGTTCGCAAGGACAGTCCAATTCACCCCTCCACTTT. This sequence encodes CASSSQGQSNSPLHF.

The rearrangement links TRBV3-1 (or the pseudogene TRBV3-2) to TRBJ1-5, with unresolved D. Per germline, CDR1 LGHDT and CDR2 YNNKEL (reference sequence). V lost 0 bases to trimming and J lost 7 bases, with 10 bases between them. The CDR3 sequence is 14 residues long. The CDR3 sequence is CASSQDSRRQPQHF. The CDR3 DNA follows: TGTGCCAGCAGCCAAGATTCCCGCCGGCAGCCCCAGCATTTT.

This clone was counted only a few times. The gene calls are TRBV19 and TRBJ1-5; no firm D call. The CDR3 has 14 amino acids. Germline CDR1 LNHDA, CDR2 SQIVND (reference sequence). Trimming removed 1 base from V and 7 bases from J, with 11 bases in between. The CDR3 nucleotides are TGTGCCAGTAGTATAGGTGCCAACTTGCAGCCCCAGCATTTT. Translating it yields CASSIGANLQPQHF. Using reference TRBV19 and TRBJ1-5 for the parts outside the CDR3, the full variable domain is DGGITQSPKYLFRKEGQNVTLSCEQNLNHDAMYWYRQDPGQGLRLIYYSQIVNDFQKGDIAEGYSVSREKKESFPLTVTSAQKNPTAFYLCASSIGANLQPQHFGDGTRLSIL.

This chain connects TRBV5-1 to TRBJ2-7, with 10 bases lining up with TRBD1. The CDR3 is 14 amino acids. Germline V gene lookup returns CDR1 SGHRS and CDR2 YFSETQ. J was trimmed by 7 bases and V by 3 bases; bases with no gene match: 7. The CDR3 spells CASSWDRGKGEQYF. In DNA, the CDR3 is TGCGCCAGCAGCTGGGACAGGGGAAAAGGGGAGCAGTACTTC. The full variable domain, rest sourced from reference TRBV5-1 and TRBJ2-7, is KAGVTQTPRYLIKTRGQQVTLSCSPISGHRSVSWYQQTPGQGLQFLFEYFSETQRNKGNFPGRFSGRQFSNSRSEMNVSTLELGDSALYLCASSWDRGKGEQYFGPGTRLTVT.

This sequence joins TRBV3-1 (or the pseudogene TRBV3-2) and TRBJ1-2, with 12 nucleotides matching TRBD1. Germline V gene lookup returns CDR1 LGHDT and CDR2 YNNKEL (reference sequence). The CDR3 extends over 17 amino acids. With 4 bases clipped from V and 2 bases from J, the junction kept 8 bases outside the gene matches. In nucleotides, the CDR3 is TGTGCCAGCAGCCGGGGGACAGGGGGCATAGGAAACTATGGCTACACCTTC. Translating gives CASSRGTGGIGNYGYTF.

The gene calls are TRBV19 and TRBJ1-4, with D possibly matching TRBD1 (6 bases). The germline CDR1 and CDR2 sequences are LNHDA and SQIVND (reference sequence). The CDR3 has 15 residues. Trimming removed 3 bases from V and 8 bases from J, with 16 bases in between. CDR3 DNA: TGTGCCAGTAGTATGGGTGGACAGAGGGGAGAAAAACTGTTTTTT. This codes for CASSMGGQRGEKLFF.

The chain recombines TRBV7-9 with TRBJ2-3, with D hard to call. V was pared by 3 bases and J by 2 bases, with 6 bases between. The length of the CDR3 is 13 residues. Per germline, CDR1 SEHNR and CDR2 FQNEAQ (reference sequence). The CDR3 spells CASSFPNTDTQYF. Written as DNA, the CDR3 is TGTGCCAGCAGCTTCCCCAACACAGATACGCAGTATTTT.

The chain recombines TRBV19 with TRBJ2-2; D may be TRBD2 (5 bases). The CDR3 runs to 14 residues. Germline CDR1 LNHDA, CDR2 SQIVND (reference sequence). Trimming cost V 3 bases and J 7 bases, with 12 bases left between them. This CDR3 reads CASSIDIGIGELFF. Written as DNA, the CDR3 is TGTGCCAGTAGTATCGACATCGGGATCGGGGAGCTGTTTTTT.

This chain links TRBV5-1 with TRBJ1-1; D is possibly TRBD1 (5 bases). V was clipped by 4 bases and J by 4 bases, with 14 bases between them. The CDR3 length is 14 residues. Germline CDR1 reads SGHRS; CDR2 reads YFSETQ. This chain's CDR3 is CASSRLGGATEAFF. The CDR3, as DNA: TGCGCCAGCAGCCGGTTGGGGGGTGCCACTGAAGCTTTCTTT.